The 14 T cell receptor beta chains below all came from one sample that was sequenced in a study of T-cell memory formation after mild COVID-19. TCRdb re-analysed the 5' RACE reads in MiXCR, keeping a single row per CDR3 protein. The table includes about 400,000 distinct CDR3 sequences, approximately 14% detected once. The specimen sequenced was PBMCs or a T cell subset sorted from them (not recorded which). The receptors were gathered from a man younger than 30 who had mild COVID-19 (a few samples of this study predate the infection). Cell type and time point are not known.

CDR3 sequence reads: CASSLAHGSRGEAFF. The CDR3 DNA reads as TGTGCCAGCAGCTTAGCGCACGGATCCCGCGGTGAAGCTTTCTTT. The rearrangement joins TRBV7-6 to TRBJ1-1; D is unclear. The germline V and J ends were trimmed by 0 bases and 7 bases, with 15 bases remaining between them. CDR1 is SGHVS, CDR2 FNYEAQ, per germline. The CDR3 runs 15 residues.

This clonotype was observed a handful of times. The chain couples TRBV20-1 to TRBJ2-1, with TRBD2 identical over 11 bases. The V and J ends lost 6 bases and 0 bases, in that order; junction bases with no gene match: 16. Germline assignment: CDR1 DFQATT and CDR2 SNEGSKA (reference sequence). The CDR3 is 19 residues long. The CDR3: CSALSRLAGGSSSYNEQFF. The CDR3, as DNA: TGCAGTGCCCTGAGCAGGCTAGCGGGGGGCTCGAGCTCCTACAATGAGCAGTTCTTC.

V usage is TRBV4-1 and J usage is TRBJ1-4, with D possibly matching TRBD1 (5 bases). The V and J ends lost 1 base and 8 bases respectively, with 8 bases between them. Germline V gives CDR1 MGHRA, CDR2 YSYEKL. CDR3 length equals 13 residues. The CDR3, as DNA: TGCGCCAGCAGCCAAGTGGCAGGGGAAAAACTGTTTTTT. This encodes CASSQVAGEKLFF.

The V and J genes are TRBV12-3 or TRBV12-4 and TRBJ1-2, with TRBD1 matching 7 bases. Trimming took 6 bases from V and 2 from J; bases not matched to a gene: 6. The CDR3 is 14 residues long. In DNA, the CDR3 is TGTGCCAGCAGGACAGGGTTTGGCAACTATGGCTACACCTTC. It yields the protein CASRTGFGNYGYTF.

The CDR3, as DNA: TGTGCCAGCAGCTTAGGCACAGCGGAAAGAGCTTTCTTT. It specifies CASSLGTAERAFF. The genes are TRBV7-9 and TRBJ1-1; D gene uncertain. CDR1 and CDR2 (germline): SEHNR, FQNEAQ (reference sequence). Trimming took off 1 base at V and 10 bases at J, with 13 bases between the two ends. The CDR3 spans 13 residues.

This clonotype was seen more than once but under ten times. The V and J genes are TRBV4-1 and TRBJ2-7, with 7 bases matching TRBD2. With 3 bases clipped from V and 2 bases from J, the junction kept 13 bases outside the gene matches. The germline V gene has CDR1 MGHRA and CDR2 YSYEKL. This CDR3 is 17 amino acids long. The CDR3 loop is CASSQEGLAELAYEQYF. The CDR3, as DNA: TGCGCCAGCAGCCAGGAGGGGCTAGCGGAACTTGCCTACGAGCAGTACTTC.

This clonotype appeared a few times. The J gene is TRBJ2-2, the V gene TRBV6-5; TRBD1 matches at 7 bases. Germline V lookup: CDR1 MNHEY, CDR2 SVGAGI. V was clipped by 6 bases and J by 7 bases; unmatched bases: 11. There are 15 residues in the CDR3. This CDR3 is CASSRDRAFYGELFF. CDR3 nucleotide sequence: TGTGCCAGCAGCCGAGACAGGGCATTTTACGGGGAGCTGTTTTTT.

The chain carries TRBV7-3 and TRBJ2-1; the D is unclear. The germline V gene has CDR1 SGHTA and CDR2 FQGTGA. CDR3 length: 13 residues. V lost 5 bases, J lost 7 bases, and 12 bases lay in between. The CDR3 protein is CASSPYEANEQFF. Written as DNA, the CDR3 is TGTGCCAGCAGCCCGTACGAGGCAAATGAGCAGTTCTTC.

This clonotype turned up a few times. V and J are TRBV12-3 or TRBV12-4 and TRBJ1-5; the match to TRBD1 covers 7 bases. The junction had 8 bases not matched to a gene; V was cut back by 6 bases and J by 3 bases. The CDR3 covers 15 residues. The CDR3 is CASRSGQLYNQPQHF. The CDR3 DNA sequence: TGTGCCAGCAGGTCGGGACAGTTGTACAATCAGCCCCAGCATTTT.

This clonotype came up a few times. Here the CDR3 DNA reads TGTGCCGTATTTGAATCTGGCAAACCCTACGAGCAGTACTTC. It is translated as CAVFESGKPYEQYF. The chain links TRBV2 to TRBJ2-7; no firm D call. This CDR3 has 14 residues. Germline V gene lookup returns CDR1 SNHLY and CDR2 FYNNEI. The V end was cut by 11 bases, the J end by 2 bases, with 19 bases between.

This clonotype was seen only a few times. This chain connects TRBV29-1 to TRBJ2-1; D ambiguous. V gave up 5 bases and J gave up 7 bases, with 3 bases separating them. Per the germline V gene, CDR1 is SQVTM and CDR2 is ANQGSEA. The CDR3 has 9 residues. The CDR3 protein is CSVRNEQFF. The CDR3 DNA follows: TGCAGCGTTAGGAATGAGCAGTTCTTC.

As DNA, the CDR3 is TGTGCCAGCAGTTCCAAGGGGGGTGGCTATGGCTACACCTTC. Translation: CASSSKGGGYGYTF. This chain uses TRBV27 with TRBJ1-2; possibly TRBD1 for D (6 bases). Germline V CDR1 and CDR2: MNHEY, SMNVEV (reference sequence). This CDR3 has 14 residues. V was trimmed by 4 bases and J by 4 bases, leaving 13 bases between them.

This chain connects TRBV5-6 to TRBJ1-4; 7 bases are shared with TRBD1. V shed 3 bases and J 7 bases; nucleotides not matched to a gene: 6. Germline-derived CDR1 and CDR2 are SGHDT and YYEEEE. The CDR3 consists of 14 residues. The CDR3 loop reads CASSSQGEAEKLFF. CDR3 nucleotide sequence: TGTGCCAGCAGCTCCCAGGGGGAAGCTGAAAAACTGTTTTTT.

The chain combines TRBV5-5 with TRBJ1-2; D unresolved. Germline CDR1 reads SGHKS; CDR2 reads YYEKEE (reference sequence). V lost 0 bases and J 3 bases, leaving 9 bases between the germline ends. The CDR3 sequence is 14 residues long. The CDR3 sequence: CASSLAGVDYGYTF. As DNA, the CDR3 is TGTGCCAGCAGCTTGGCTGGGGTTGACTATGGCTACACCTTC.